The 8 T cell receptor beta chains in this list originate from one sample, sequenced in a study of blood T cell repertoires in COVID-19. Profiling relied on immunoSEQ multiplex PCR, and the TCRdb table lists in-frame clones only, not all of them. The data hold 450,000 to 500,000 clones, with roughly 87% observed a single time. Sequenced input: PBMCs or T cells enriched from blood (not recorded which). The receptors derive from a woman younger than 30 who had recovered from COVID-19.

This clone occurred once. The chain employs TRBV6-5 and TRBJ2-7, with TRBD1 as a possible D gene (5 bases). This CDR3 has 14 amino acids. V was trimmed by 7 bases and J by 1 base, leaving 14 bases between them. Germline V gene sequence: CDR1 MNHEY, CDR2 SVGAGI. CDR3 coding DNA: TGTGCCAGCATTGCCCAGGGTTTATCCTACGAGCAGTACTTC. This gives the protein CASIAQGLSYEQYF.

The chain combines TRBV6-1 with TRBJ1-1; tentatively, D is TRBD1 (5 bases). The V gene's germline CDR1 is MNHNS and CDR2 SASEGT. Trimming shortened V by 3 bases and J by 5 bases, and 13 bases separated the two germline ends. The CDR3 runs to 14 residues. Here the CDR3 reads CASSDGGSGTEAFF. CDR3 sequence (DNA): TGTGCCAGCAGTGACGGGGGATCGGGGACTGAAGCTTTCTTT.

This clone was counted once. V gene TRBV5-1 combines with J gene TRBJ1-1, with D maybe TRBD1 (5 bases). CDR3 length equals 13 residues. Germline V gives CDR1 SGHRS, CDR2 YFSETQ. V was shortened by 4 bases and J by 4 bases, with 11 bases between the two germline ends. The CDR3 nucleotides read TGCGCCAGCAGCCCGGCAGGGTTCACTGAAGCTTTCTTT. This encodes CASSPAGFTEAFF.

This chain uses TRBV20-1 with TRBJ1-6, with D uncertain. V lost 6 bases, J lost 7 bases, and 7 bases lay in between. There are 11 residues in the CDR3. Germline V gene sequence: CDR1 DFQATT, CDR2 SNEGSKA (reference sequence). The chain's CDR3 is CSAGTNSPLHF. The CDR3 bases are TGCAGTGCGGGCACCAATTCACCCCTCCACTTT.

The chain couples TRBV3-1 (or the pseudogene TRBV3-2) to TRBJ1-1, with 8 bases aligning to TRBD1. CDR1 and CDR2 (germline): LGHDT, YNNKEL (reference sequence). The CDR3 length is 11 residues. The V segment lost 5 bases and the J segment 7 bases; nucleotides outside the gene matches: 0. CDR3 protein: CASSGQGEAFF. The CDR3 nucleotides are TGTGCCAGCAGCGGACAGGGTGAAGCTTTCTTT.

V gene TRBV6-4 combines with J gene TRBJ1-1; the match to TRBD1 covers 7 bases. V lost 6 bases to trimming and J lost 2 bases; unmatched junction nucleotides: 6. The germline CDR1 and CDR2 sequences are MRHNA and SNTAGT. This CDR3 region has 14 residues. The chain's CDR3 is CASRLTGTNTEAFF. The CDR3 DNA reads TGTGCCAGCAGATTGACAGGGACAAACACTGAAGCTTTCTTT.

The chain employs TRBV10-2 and TRBJ2-2, with 9 bases lining up with TRBD2. Germline V gene lookup returns CDR1 WSHSY and CDR2 SAAADI. This CDR3 is 16 amino acids long. V trimming: 8 bases; J trimming: 2 bases; junction bases outside the gene matches: 9. The chain's CDR3 is CASHSGGRINTGELFF. CDR3 in DNA: TGCGCCAGCCATAGCGGGGGCCGGATTAACACCGGGGAGCTGTTTTTT.

The chain joins TRBV7-2 to TRBJ1-2, with D unresolved. The length of the CDR3 is 12 residues. Between the trimmed V and J ends, which lost 1 base and 5 bases, there was a span of 5 bases. Germline CDR1 SGHTA, CDR2 FQGNSA. CDR3: CASSLDQYGYTF. CDR3 coding DNA: TGTGCCAGCAGCTTAGATCAGTATGGCTACACCTTC.